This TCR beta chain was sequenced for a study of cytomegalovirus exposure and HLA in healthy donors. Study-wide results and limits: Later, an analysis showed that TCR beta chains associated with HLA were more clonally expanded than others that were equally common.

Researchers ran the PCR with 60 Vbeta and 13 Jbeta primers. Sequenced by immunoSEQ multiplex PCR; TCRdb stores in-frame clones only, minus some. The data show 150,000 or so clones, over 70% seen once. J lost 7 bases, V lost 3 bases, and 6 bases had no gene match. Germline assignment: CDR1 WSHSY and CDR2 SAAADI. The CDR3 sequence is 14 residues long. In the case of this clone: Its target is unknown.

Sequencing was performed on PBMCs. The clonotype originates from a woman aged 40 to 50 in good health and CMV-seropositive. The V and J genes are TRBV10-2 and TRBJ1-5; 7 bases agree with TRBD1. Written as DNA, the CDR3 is TGCGCCAGCAGTGAAGCCGACAGGGCACAGCCCCAGCATTTT. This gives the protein CASSEADRAQPQHF.